A single T cell receptor beta chain is shown here with its context. Antigen specificity is unknown. This record belongs to a study of PD-1 blockade in classical Hodgkin lymphoma. Study outcomes and limitations: Before treatment, complete responders showed about the same diversity as newly diagnosed patients. Baseline TCR diversity was reportedly lower in newly diagnosed patients than in healthy donors. It was reported as lower still in relapsed/refractory patients. What caused the repertoire differences, perhaps disease activity or prior therapy, remains undefined.

Profiling relied on immunoSEQ multiplex PCR, and the TCRdb table lists in-frame clones only, not all of them. The sample has about 12,000 clones; 75% to 95% are singletons. Every patient was affected by relapse after autologous stem cell transplantation, while exposure to brentuximab vedotin was not uniform. Best responses included complete response and partial response; otherwise, the best response was progressive disease. This specimen consisted of peripheral blood mononuclear cells (PBMCs), obtained at baseline. The sequence came from a human donor with classical Hodgkin lymphoma.

The CDR3 reads CASTGRATHEQYF. CDR3 in DNA: TGTGCCAGCACGGGCAGGGCGACCCACGAGCAGTACTTC. The chain carries TRBV27 and TRBJ2-7, with a tentative D call TRBD1 (5 bases). Trimming shortened V by 7 bases and J by 5 bases, and 15 bases separated the two germline ends. The CDR3 is made up of 13 amino acids. In germline, CDR1 is MNHEY, CDR2 SMNVEV (reference sequence).